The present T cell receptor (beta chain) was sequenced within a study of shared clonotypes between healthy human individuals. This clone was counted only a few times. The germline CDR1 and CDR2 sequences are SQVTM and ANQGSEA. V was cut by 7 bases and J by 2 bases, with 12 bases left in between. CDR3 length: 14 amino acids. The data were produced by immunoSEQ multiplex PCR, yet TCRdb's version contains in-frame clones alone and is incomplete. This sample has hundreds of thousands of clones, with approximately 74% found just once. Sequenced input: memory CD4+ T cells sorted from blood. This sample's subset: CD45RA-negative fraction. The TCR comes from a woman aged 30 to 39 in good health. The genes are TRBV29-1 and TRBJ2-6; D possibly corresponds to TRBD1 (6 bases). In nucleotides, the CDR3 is TGCAGCGCCACCACAGGGCCTGGGGCCAACGTCCTGACTTTC. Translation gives CSATTGPGANVLTF.